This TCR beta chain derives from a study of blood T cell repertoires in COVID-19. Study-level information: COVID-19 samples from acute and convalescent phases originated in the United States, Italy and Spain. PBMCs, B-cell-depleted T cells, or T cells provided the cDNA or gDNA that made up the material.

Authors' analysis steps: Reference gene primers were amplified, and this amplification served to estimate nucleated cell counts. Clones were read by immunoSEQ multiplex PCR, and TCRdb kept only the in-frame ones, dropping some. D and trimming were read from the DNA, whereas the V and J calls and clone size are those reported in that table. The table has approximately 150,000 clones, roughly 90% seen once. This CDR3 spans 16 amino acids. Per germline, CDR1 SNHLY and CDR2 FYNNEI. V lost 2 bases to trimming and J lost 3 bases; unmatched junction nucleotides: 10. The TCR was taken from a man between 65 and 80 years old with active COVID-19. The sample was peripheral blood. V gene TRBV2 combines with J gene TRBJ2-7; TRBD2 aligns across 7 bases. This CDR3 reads CASSERSSGAYYEQYF. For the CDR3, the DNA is TGTGCCAGCAGTGAACGTAGCAGCGGGGCGTACTACGAGCAGTACTTC.